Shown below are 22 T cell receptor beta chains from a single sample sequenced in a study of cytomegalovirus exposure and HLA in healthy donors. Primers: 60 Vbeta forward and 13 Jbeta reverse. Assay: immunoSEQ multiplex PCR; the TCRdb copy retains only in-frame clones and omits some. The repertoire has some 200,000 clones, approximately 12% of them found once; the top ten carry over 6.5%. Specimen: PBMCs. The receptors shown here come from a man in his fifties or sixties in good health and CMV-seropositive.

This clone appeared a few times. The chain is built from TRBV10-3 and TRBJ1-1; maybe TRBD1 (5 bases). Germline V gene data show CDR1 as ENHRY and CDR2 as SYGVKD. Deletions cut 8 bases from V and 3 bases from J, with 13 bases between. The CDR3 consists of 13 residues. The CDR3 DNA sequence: TGTGCCATCCTTGGACACTTAGACACTGAAGCTTTCTTT. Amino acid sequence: CAILGHLDTEAFF.

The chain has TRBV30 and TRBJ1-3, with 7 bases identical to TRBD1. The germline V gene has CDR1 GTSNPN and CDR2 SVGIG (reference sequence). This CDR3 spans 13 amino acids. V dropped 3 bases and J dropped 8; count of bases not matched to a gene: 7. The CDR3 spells CAWRDRPTDTIYF. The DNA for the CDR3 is TGTGCCTGGAGGGACAGGCCAACGGACACCATATATTTT. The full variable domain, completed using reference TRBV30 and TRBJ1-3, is SQTIHQWPATLVQPVGSPLSLECTVEGTSNPNLYWYRQAAGRGLQLLFYSVGIGQISSEVPQNLSASRPQDRQFILSSKKLLLSDSGFYLCAWRDRPTDTIYFGEGSWLTVV.

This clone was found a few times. This CDR3 reads CASSPSGLPGGEQFF. Written as DNA, the CDR3 is TGTGCCAGCAGTCCATCGGGCCTTCCCGGGGGTGAGCAGTTCTTC. V usage is TRBV2 and J usage is TRBJ2-1; maybe TRBD2 (6 bases). Germline assignment: CDR1 SNHLY and CDR2 FYNNEI. V dropped 5 bases and J dropped 9 bases, with 20 bases sitting between them. The CDR3 sequence is 15 residues long.

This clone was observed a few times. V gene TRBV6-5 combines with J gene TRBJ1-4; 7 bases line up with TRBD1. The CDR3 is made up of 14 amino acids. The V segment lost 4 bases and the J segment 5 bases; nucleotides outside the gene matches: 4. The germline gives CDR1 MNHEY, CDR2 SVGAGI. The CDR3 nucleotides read TGTGCCAGCAGTTTACAGGGGACCAATGAAAAACTGTTTTTT. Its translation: CASSLQGTNEKLFF.

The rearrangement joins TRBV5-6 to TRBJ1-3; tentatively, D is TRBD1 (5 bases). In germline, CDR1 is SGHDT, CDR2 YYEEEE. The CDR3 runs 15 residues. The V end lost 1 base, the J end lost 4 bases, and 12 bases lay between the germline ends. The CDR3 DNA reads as TGTGCCAGCAGCTTGTTTTCTCGGGGGGGAAACACCATATATTTT. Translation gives CASSLFSRGGNTIYF. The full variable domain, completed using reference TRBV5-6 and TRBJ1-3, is DAGVTQSPTHLIKTRGQQVTLRCSPKSGHDTVSWYQQALGQGPQFIFQYYEEEERQRGNFPDRFSGHQFPNYSSELNVNALLLGDSALYLCASSLFSRGGNTIYFGEGSWLTVV.

CDR3 protein: CASLSGTGNEQFF. CDR3 DNA: TGTGCCAGCCTCTCCGGGACAGGGAATGAGCAGTTCTTC. J is TRBJ2-1 and V is TRBV4-2; 9 bases fit TRBD1. This CDR3 comprises 13 residues. Per the germline V gene, CDR1 is LGHNA and CDR2 is YNFKEQ. Trimming removed 8 bases from V and 7 bases from J; junction bases left unmatched: 6.

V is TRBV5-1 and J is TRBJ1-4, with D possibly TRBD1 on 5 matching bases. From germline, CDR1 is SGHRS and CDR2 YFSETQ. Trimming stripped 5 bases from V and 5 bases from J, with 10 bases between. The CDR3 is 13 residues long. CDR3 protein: CASSGAGNEKLFF. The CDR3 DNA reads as TGCGCCAGCAGTGGGGCGGGGAATGAAAAACTGTTTTTT.

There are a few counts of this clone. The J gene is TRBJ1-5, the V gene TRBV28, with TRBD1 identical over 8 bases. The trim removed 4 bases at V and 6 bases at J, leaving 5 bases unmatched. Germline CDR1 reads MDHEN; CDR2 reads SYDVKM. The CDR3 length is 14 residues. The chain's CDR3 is CASSSTGDSQPQHF. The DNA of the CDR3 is TGTGCCAGCAGTTCGACAGGGGATAGTCAGCCCCAGCATTTT.

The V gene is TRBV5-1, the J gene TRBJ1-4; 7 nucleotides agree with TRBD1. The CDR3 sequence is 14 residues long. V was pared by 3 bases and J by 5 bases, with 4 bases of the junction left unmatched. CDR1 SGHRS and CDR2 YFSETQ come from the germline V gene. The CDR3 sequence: CASSSRGRNEKLFF. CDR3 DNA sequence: TGCGCCAGCAGCTCCAGGGGGAGGAATGAAAAACTGTTTTTT.

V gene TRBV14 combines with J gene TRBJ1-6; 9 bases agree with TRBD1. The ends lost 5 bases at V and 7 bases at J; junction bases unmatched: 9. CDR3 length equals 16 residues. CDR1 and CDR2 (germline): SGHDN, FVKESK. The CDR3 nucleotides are TGTGCCAGCAGCTCGCGCTCGACAGGGGGAAATTCACCCCTCCACTTT. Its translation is CASSSRSTGGNSPLHF.

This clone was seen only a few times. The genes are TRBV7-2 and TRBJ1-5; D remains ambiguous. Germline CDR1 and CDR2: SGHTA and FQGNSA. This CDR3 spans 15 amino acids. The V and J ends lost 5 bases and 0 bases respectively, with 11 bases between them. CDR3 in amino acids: CASSKGGYSNQPQHF. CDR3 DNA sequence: TGTGCCAGCAGCAAGGGAGGCTATAGCAATCAGCCCCAGCATTTT.

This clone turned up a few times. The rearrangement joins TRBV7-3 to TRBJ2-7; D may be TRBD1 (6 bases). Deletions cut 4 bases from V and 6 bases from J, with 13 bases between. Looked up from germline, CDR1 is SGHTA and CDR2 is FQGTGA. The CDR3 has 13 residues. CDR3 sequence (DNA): TGTGCCAGCAGCTCCGGGCCAGGGGCCGAGCAGTACTTC. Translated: CASSSGPGAEQYF.

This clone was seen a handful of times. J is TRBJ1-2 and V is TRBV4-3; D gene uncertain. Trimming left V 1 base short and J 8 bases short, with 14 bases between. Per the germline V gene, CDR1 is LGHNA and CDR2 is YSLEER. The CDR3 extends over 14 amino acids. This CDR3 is CASSQVSRGGGYTF. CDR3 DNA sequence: TGCGCCAGCAGCCAAGTTTCTCGGGGAGGGGGCTACACCTTC.

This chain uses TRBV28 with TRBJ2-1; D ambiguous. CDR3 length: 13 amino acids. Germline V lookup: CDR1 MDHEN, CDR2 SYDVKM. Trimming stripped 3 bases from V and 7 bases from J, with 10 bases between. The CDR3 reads CASSFGSANEQFF. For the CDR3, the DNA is TGTGCCAGCAGTTTCGGGTCCGCTAATGAGCAGTTCTTC. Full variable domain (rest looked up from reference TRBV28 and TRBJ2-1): DVKVTQSSRYLVKRTGEKVFLECVQDMDHENMFWYRQDPGLGLRLIYFSYDVKMKEKGDIPEGYSVSREKKERFSLILESASTNQTSMYLCASSFGSANEQFFGPGTRLTVL.

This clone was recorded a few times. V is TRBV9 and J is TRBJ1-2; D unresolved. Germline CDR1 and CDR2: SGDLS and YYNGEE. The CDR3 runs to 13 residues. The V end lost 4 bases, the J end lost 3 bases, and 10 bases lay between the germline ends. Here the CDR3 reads CASSPRGDYGYTF. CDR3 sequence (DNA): TGTGCCAGCAGCCCGCGGGGAGACTATGGCTACACCTTC. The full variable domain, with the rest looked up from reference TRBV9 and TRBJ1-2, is DSGVTQTPKHLITATGQRVTLRCSPRSGDLSVYWYQQSLDQGLQFLIQYYNGEERAKGNILERFSAQQFPDLHSELNLSSLELGDSALYFCASSPRGDYGYTFGSGTRLTVV.

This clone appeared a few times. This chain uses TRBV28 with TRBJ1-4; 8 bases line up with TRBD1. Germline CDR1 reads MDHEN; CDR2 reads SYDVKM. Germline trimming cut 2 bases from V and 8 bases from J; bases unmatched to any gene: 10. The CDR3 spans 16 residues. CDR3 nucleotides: TGTGCCAGCAGTTTAGAAGAGACAGGGGTGCGGGAAAAACTGTTTTTT. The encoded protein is CASSLEETGVREKLFF.

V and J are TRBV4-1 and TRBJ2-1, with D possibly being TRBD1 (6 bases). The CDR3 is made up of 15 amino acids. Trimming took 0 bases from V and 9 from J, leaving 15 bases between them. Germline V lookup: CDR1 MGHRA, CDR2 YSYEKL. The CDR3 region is CASSQEAGVRGEQFF. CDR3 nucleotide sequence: TGCGCCAGCAGCCAAGAGGCAGGGGTACGTGGTGAGCAGTTCTTC.

The CDR3 nucleotides read TGTGCCAGCAGTTTGCCCTCTAGAACCGGGGAGCTGTTTTTT. It encodes CASSLPSRTGELFF. The chain couples TRBV28 to TRBJ2-2; D remains unclear. V dropped 3 bases and J dropped 5 bases, with 10 bases sitting between them. This CDR3 spans 14 amino acids. Germline CDR1 MDHEN, CDR2 SYDVKM. Full variable domain (outside the CDR3, taken from reference TRBV28 and TRBJ2-2): DVKVTQSSRYLVKRTGEKVFLECVQDMDHENMFWYRQDPGLGLRLIYFSYDVKMKEKGDIPEGYSVSREKKERFSLILESASTNQTSMYLCASSLPSRTGELFFGEGSRLTVL.

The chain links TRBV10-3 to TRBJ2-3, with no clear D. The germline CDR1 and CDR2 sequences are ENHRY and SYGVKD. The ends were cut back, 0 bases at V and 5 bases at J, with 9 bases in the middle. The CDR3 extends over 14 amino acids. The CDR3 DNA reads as TGTGCCATCAGTGAGTCGGTGAGAGAAGATACGCAGTATTTT. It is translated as CAISESVREDTQYF.

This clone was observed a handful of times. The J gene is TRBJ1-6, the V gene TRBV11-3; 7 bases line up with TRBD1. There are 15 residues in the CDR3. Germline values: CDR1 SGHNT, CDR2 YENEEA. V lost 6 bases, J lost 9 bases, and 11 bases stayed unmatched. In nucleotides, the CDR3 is TGTGCCAGCAGGGAACAGGGGCGGACGGGTTCACCCCTCCACTTT. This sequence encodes CASREQGRTGSPLHF.

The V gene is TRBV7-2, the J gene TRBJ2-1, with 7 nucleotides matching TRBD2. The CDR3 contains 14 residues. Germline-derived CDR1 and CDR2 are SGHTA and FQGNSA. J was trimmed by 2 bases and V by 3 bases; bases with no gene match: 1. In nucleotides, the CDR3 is TGTGCCAGCAGCTTCAGCGGGGCCTACAATGAGCAGTTCTTC. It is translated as CASSFSGAYNEQFF.

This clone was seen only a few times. For the CDR3, the DNA is TGTGCCAGCAGTTTAAAGCAGGGTTTATCCTACGAGCAGTACGTC. It translates to CASSLKQGLSYEQYV. The J gene is TRBJ2-7, the V gene TRBV27; D perhaps matches TRBD1 (5 bases). Between the trimmed V and J ends, which lost 2 bases and 1 base, there was a span of 12 bases. CDR1 is MNHEY, CDR2 SMNVEV, per germline (reference sequence). The CDR3 is 15 residues long.